The 12 T cell receptor beta chains reported below all come from one sample, sequenced in a study of response to subunit inactivated influenza vaccine. Using its own MiXCR run on the RT-PCR reads, TCRdb lists one record per CDR3 protein. The top ten hold about a tenth of the sample, which has around 190,000 distinct CDR3 sequences, 9.2% seen once. The sample in question was non-naive T cells sorted from PBMCs, obtained on the day of vaccination. The receptors come from a man in his fifties who received an inactivated influenza vaccine.

This clonotype was counted only a few times. V and J are TRBV7-2 and TRBJ2-7; a possible D gene is TRBD2 (6 bases). The CDR3 is 15 residues long. Germline CDR1 reads SGHTA; CDR2 reads FQGNSA. Trimming left V 5 bases short and J 7 bases short, with 21 bases between. CDR3 sequence: CASSLRRGTGDEQYF. The CDR3 DNA follows: TGTGCCAGCAGCCTCCGGCGAGGGACGGGGGATGAGCAGTACTTC.

This clonotype was found many times. The genes are TRBV2 and TRBJ2-2, with a tentative D call TRBD2 (6 bases). The germline V and J ends were trimmed by 3 bases and 6 bases, with 11 bases remaining between them. The CDR3 runs 14 residues. Germline CDR1 and CDR2: SNHLY and FYNNEI. CDR3 loop: CASSDQGGAGELFF. Here the CDR3 DNA reads TGTGCCAGCAGTGACCAGGGAGGCGCCGGGGAGCTGTTTTTT. Variable domain in full (rest from reference TRBV2 and TRBJ2-2): EPEVTQTPSHQVTQMGQEVILRCVPISNHLYFYWYRQILGQKVEFLVSFYNNEISEKSEIFDDQFSVERPDGSNFTLKIRSTKLEDSAMYFCASSDQGGAGELFFGEGSRLTVL.

This sequence joins TRBV3-1 and TRBJ1-5; D is perhaps TRBD1 (6 bases). The CDR3 sequence is 14 residues long. From germline, CDR1 is LGHDT and CDR2 YNNKEL (reference sequence). Trimming shortened V by 1 base and J by 6 bases, and 10 bases separated the two germline ends. CDR3 coding DNA: TGTGCCAGCAGCCAAGCCAGGGGAGGTCAGCCCCAGCATTTT. It specifies CASSQARGGQPQHF. The complete variable domain, with remaining parts taken from reference TRBV3-1 and TRBJ1-5, reads DTAVSQTPKYLVTQMGNDKSIKCEQNLGHDTMYWYKQDSKKFLKIMFSYNNKELIINETVPNRFSPKSPDKAHLNLHINSLELGDSAVYFCASSQARGGQPQHFGDGTRLSIL.

This clonotype has only a few counts. The genes are TRBV4-1 and TRBJ2-2; 10 bases fit TRBD2. Germline V gene lookup returns CDR1 MGHRA and CDR2 YSYEKL. V shed 4 bases and J 2 bases; nucleotides not matched to a gene: 7. The CDR3 sequence is 17 residues long. CDR3 in DNA: TGCGCCAGCAGCCGGATTCTAGCGGGGGATAACACCGGGGAGCTGTTTTTT. Residues: CASSRILAGDNTGELFF.

The table lists this clonotype with a count of one. The gene calls are TRBV6-5 and TRBJ1-3; unclear D gene. Germline CDR1 is MNHEY and CDR2 is SVGAGI. V gave up 2 bases and J gave up 4 bases, with 6 bases separating them. CDR3 size: 13 residues. CDR3 protein: CASSYSRGNTIYF. The CDR3 bases are TGTGCCAGCAGTTACAGTCGAGGAAACACCATATATTTT.

This clonotype has at least ten counts. The rearrangement joins TRBV7-6 to TRBJ2-7; D is perhaps TRBD1 (6 bases). Trimming shortened V by 3 bases and J by 5 bases, and 11 bases separated the two germline ends. CDR1 is SGHVS, CDR2 FNYEAQ, per germline. The CDR3 sequence is 13 residues long. The CDR3 spells CASSLPGVNEQYF. CDR3 in DNA: TGTGCCAGCAGCTTGCCAGGGGTCAACGAGCAGTACTTC.

This clonotype appeared many times. The chain has TRBV27 and TRBJ2-2; TRBD2 aligns across 10 bases. CDR1 is MNHEY, CDR2 SMNVEV, per germline (reference sequence). V shed 4 bases and J 4 bases; nucleotides not matched to a gene: 18. CDR3 size: 20 residues. CDR3 sequence reads: CASSYLPVLAGGRGTGELFF. CDR3 coding DNA: TGTGCCAGCAGTTATCTCCCCGTGTTAGCGGGAGGCCGAGGCACCGGGGAGCTGTTTTTT.

The chain recombines TRBV11-2 with TRBJ2-4; D is possibly TRBD2 (6 bases). V lost 0 bases and J lost 9, with 9 bases in between. Germline CDR1 SGHAT, CDR2 FQNNGV. The CDR3 is made up of 13 amino acids. The CDR3 spells CASSLDYGGIQYF. DNA of the CDR3: TGTGCCAGCAGCTTAGATTACGGGGGCATTCAGTACTTC.

This chain uses TRBV12-3 or TRBV12-4 with TRBJ2-5; D call uncertain. The CDR3 spans 14 residues. V dropped 0 bases and J dropped 5 bases, with 10 bases sitting between them. The CDR3 DNA reads as TGTGCCAGCAGTTTAGCGTCCGGGCGTGAGACCCAGTACTTC. Translating gives CASSLASGRETQYF.

This clonotype has more than one count but fewer than ten. This chain connects TRBV7-6 to TRBJ1-1; TRBD1 is a possible D gene (6 bases). The germline V gene encodes CDR1 SGHVS and CDR2 FNYEAQ. CDR3 length: 14 residues. V gave up 5 bases and J gave up 5 bases, with 15 bases separating them. CDR3: CASSQQGMGTEAFF. The CDR3 region has the DNA TGTGCCAGCAGCCAACAGGGAATGGGGACTGAAGCTTTCTTT.

This clonotype has a handful of counts. The chain has TRBV10-2 and TRBJ1-1, with TRBD1 matching 11 bases. CDR1 and CDR2 (germline): WSHSY, SAAADI. The V gene end was trimmed by 3 bases and the J gene end by 0 bases; junction bases not matched to a gene: 3. This CDR3 region has 16 residues. CDR3 region: CASSDGTGGMNTEAFF. The CDR3 DNA reads TGCGCCAGCAGTGACGGGACAGGGGGTATGAACACTGAAGCTTTCTTT.

The chain is built from TRBV7-6 and TRBJ2-5; D ambiguous. The CDR3 has 12 residues. CDR1 and CDR2 from the germline V gene are SGHVS and FNYEAQ. Between the trimmed V and J ends, which lost 5 bases and 2 bases, there was a span of 6 bases. The CDR3 DNA sequence: TGTGCCAGCAGCACATCACAAGAGACCCAGTACTTC. Protein sequence: CASSTSQETQYF.